This T cell receptor beta chain was sequenced for a study of blood T cell repertoires in COVID-19. Study-level information: The origin of the acute and convalescent COVID-19 samples was the United States, Italy and Spain. T cells, B-cell-depleted T cells, or PBMCs supplied cDNA or gDNA.

The Seattle site enrolled patients during active infection and followed them longitudinally. TCRdb keeps only in-frame clones here, not all; method: immunoSEQ multiplex PCR. The data contain 150,000 to 250,000 clones, 94% of them singletons. V lost 1 base to trimming and J lost 9 bases, with 18 bases between them. This CDR3 has 16 amino acids. Germline lookup yields CDR1 LGHDT and CDR2 YNNKEL (reference sequence). V is TRBV3-1 (or the pseudogene TRBV3-2) and J is TRBJ2-2, with a tentative D call TRBD1 (6 bases). Sequencing was performed on peripheral blood. This sequence was found in a man younger than 40 with COVID-19, enrolled during active disease. The CDR3: CASSQVQGGPSWELFF. CDR3 sequence (DNA): TGTGCCAGCAGCCAAGTTCAAGGGGGTCCCTCGTGGGAGCTGTTTTTT.